One and the same sample provided the 2 T cell receptor beta chains below, sequenced in a study of identical twins. TCRdb reanalysed the 5' RACE reads using MiXCR and keeps one entry per CDR3 protein. This sample has some 900,000 distinct CDR3 sequences, with 9% to 15% found just once. These sequences were also reported in another study, on yellow fever vaccine responses in identical twins.

Material for sequencing was PBMCs. Source of these receptors: a woman aged 18-30 years in good health.

V and J are TRBV5-1 and TRBJ2-1; no reliable D call. V dropped 1 base and J dropped 2 bases, with 10 bases sitting between them. The length of the CDR3 is 15 residues. The germline gives CDR1 SGHRS, CDR2 YFSETQ. CDR3 nucleotide sequence: TGCGCCAGCAGCTTGTTCCTCGACCCCTACAATGAGCAGTTCTTC. This gives the protein CASSLFLDPYNEQFF.

The chain employs TRBV10-3 and TRBJ2-3, with D tentatively TRBD1 (5 bases). The germline CDR1 and CDR2 sequences are ENHRY and SYGVKD. The CDR3 is 13 amino acids. The V and J ends lost 7 bases and 3 bases respectively, with 11 bases between them. The CDR3 DNA sequence: TGTGCCATCACGGCAGGGCTGACAGATACGCAGTATTTT. Protein: CAITAGLTDTQYF.